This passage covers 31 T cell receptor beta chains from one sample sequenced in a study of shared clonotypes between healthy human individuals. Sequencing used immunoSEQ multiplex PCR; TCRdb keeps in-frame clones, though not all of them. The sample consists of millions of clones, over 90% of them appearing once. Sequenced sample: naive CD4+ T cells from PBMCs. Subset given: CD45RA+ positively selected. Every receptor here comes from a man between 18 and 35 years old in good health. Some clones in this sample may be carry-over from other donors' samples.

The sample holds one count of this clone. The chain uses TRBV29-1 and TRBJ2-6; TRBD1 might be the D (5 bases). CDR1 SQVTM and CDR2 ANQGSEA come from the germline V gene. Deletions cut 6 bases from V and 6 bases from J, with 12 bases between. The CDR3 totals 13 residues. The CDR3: CSVRQSLANVLTF. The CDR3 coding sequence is TGCAGCGTAAGACAGTCTTTGGCCAACGTCCTGACTTTC.

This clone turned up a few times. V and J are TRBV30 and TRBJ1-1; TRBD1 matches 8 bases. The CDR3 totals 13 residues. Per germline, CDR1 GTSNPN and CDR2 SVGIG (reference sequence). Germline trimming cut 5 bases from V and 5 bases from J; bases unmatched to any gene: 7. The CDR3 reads CAWQTGGRTEAFF. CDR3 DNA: TGTGCCTGGCAAACAGGGGGGAGGACTGAAGCTTTCTTT. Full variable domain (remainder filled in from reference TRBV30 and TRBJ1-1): SQTIHQWPATLVQPVGSPLSLECTVEGTSNPNLYWYRQAAGRGLQLLFYSVGIGQISSEVPQNLSASRPQDRQFILSSKKLLLSDSGFYLCAWQTGGRTEAFFGQGTRLTVV.

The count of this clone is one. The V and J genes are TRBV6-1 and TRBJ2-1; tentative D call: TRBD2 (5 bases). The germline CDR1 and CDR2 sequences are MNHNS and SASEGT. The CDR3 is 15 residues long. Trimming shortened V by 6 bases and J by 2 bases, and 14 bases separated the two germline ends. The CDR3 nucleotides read TGTGCCAGCAGCTTTGGCCCCGGGACCTACAATGAGCAGTTCTTC. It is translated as CASSFGPGTYNEQFF.

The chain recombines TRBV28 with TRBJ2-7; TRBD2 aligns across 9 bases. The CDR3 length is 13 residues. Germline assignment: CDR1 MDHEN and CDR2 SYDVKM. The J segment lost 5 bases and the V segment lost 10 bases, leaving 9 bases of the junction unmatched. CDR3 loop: CAMSGGRADEQYF. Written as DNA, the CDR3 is TGTGCCATGTCAGGCGGGAGGGCCGACGAGCAGTACTTC.

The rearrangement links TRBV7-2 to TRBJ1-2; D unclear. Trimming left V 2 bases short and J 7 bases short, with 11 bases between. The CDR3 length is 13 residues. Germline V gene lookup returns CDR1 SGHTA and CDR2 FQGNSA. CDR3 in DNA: TGTGCCAGCAGCTTAAGGCGGGGAAGTGGCTACACCTTC. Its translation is CASSLRRGSGYTF.

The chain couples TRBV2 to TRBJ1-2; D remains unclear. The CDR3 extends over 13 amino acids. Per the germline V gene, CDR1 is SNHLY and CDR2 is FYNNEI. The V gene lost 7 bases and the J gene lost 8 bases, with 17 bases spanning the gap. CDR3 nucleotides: TGTGCCAGCACTTTAGACTCCCCCAGCGGCTACACCTTC. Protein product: CASTLDSPSGYTF.

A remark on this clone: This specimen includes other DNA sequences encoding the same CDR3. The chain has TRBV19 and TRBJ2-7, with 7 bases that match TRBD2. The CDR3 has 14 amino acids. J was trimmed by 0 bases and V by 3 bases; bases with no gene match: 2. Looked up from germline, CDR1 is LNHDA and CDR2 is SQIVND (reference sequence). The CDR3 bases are TGTGCCAGTAGTATTGGCGGGAGCTCCTACGAGCAGTACTTC. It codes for CASSIGGSSYEQYF.

CDR3 region: CATGQGAIGELFF. The CDR3 nucleotides are TGTGCCACGGGGCAGGGGGCAATAGGGGAGCTGTTTTTT. J is TRBJ2-2 and V is TRBV10-3; TRBD1 matches 8 bases. Germline V CDR1 and CDR2: ENHRY, SYGVKD. Trimming removed 10 bases from V and 8 bases from J; junction bases left unmatched: 9. This CDR3 has 13 residues.

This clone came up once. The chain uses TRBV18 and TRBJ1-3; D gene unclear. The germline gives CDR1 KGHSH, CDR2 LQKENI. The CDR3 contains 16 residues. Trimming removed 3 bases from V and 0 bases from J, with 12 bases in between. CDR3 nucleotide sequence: TGTGCCAGCTCACCGGTGGCACAGAGCTCTGGAAACACCATATATTTT. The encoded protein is CASSPVAQSSGNTIYF.

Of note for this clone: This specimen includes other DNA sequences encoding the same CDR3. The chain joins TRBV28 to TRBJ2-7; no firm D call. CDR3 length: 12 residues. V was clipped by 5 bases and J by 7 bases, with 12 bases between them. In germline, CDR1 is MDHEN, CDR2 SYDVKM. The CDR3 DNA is TGTGCCAGCAGTCCACCAGGCGGAGAGCAGTACTTC. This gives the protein CASSPPGGEQYF. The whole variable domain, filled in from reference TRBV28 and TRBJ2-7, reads DVKVTQSSRYLVKRTGEKVFLECVQDMDHENMFWYRQDPGLGLRLIYFSYDVKMKEKGDIPEGYSVSREKKERFSLILESASTNQTSMYLCASSPPGGEQYFGPGTRLTVT.

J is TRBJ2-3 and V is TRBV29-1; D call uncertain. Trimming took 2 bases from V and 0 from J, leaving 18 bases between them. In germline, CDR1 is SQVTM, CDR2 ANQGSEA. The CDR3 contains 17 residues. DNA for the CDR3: TGCAGCGTTGAATGGAGTAGGTGGGCCGTGAGCACAGATACGCAGTATTTT. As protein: CSVEWSRWAVSTDTQYF.

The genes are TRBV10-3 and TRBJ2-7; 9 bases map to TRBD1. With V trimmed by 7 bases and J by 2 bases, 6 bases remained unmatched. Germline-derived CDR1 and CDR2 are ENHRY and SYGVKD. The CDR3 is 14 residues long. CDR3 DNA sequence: TGTGCCATCACACAAACAGGGGGCCCCTACGAGCAGTACTTC. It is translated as CAITQTGGPYEQYF.

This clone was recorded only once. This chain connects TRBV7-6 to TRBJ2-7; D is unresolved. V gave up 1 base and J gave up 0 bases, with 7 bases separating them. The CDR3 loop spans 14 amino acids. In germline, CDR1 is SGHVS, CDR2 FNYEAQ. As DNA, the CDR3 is TGTGCCAGCAGCTTAGGTGTCAGCTCCTACGAGCAGTACTTC. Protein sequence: CASSLGVSSYEQYF.

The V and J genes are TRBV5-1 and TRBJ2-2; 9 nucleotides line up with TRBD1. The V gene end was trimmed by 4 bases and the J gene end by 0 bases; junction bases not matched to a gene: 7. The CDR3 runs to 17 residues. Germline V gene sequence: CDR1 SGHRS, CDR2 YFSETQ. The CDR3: CASSPGQGSPNTGELFF. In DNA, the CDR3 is TGCGCCAGCAGCCCGGGACAGGGCAGCCCGAACACCGGGGAGCTGTTTTTT.

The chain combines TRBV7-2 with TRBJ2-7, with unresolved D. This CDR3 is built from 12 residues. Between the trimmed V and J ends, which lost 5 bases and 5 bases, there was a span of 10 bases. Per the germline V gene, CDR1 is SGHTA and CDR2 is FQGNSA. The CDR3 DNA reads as TGTGCCAGCAGCCTACCCATTGACGAGCAGTACTTC. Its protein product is CASSLPIDEQYF.

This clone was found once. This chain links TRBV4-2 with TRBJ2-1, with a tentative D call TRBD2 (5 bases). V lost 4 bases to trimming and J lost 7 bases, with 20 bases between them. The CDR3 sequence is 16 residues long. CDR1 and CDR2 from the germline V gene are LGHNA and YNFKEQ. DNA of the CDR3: TGTGCCAGCAGCCCCCACCCCCTAGCCGAAGTTAATGAGCAGTTCTTC. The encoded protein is CASSPHPLAEVNEQFF.

This CDR3 reads CASSPRGAGLYNEQFF. The CDR3, as DNA: TGTGCCAGCAGCCCCAGGGGGGCAGGGCTATACAATGAGCAGTTCTTC. V and J are TRBV21-1 and TRBJ2-1; the D call in the table, TRBD1, was not verified against the DNA. TRBV21-1 constitutes a pseudogene. CDR3 size: 16 residues.

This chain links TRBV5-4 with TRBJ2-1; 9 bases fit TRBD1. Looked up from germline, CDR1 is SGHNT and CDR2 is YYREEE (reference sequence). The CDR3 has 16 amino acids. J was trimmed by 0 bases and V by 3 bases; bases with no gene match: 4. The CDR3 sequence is CASSSRDRDSYNEQFF. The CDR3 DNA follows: TGTGCCAGCAGCTCAAGGGACAGGGACTCCTACAATGAGCAGTTCTTC.

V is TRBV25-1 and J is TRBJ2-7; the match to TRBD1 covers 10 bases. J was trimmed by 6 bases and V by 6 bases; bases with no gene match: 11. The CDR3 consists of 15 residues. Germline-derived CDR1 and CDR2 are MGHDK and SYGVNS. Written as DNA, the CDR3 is TGTGCCAGCAGCCCGGACAGGGGGTATGGCGGCGAGCAGTACTTC. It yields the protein CASSPDRGYGGEQYF.

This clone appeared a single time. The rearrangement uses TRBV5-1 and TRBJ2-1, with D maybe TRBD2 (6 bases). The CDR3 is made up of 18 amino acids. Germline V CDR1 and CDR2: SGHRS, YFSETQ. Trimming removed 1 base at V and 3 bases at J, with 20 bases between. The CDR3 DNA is TGCGCCAGCAGCTTGTCGGCTAATCCGGGAGCTTACTACAATGAGCAGTTCTTC. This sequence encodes CASSLSANPGAYYNEQFF.

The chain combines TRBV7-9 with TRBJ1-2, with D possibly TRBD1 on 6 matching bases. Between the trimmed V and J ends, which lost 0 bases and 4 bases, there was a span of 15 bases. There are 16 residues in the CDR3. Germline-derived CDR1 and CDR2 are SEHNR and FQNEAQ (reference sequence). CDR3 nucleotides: TGTGCCAGCAGCTTAGCCTACAGGGAAAAGGGCTATGGCTACACCTTC. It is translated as CASSLAYREKGYGYTF.

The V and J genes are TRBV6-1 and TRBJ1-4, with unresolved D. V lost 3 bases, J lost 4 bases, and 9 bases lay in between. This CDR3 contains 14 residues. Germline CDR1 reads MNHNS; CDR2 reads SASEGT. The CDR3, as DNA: TGTGCCAGCAGTGACTTTGGCTATAATGAAAAACTGTTTTTT. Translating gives CASSDFGYNEKLFF.

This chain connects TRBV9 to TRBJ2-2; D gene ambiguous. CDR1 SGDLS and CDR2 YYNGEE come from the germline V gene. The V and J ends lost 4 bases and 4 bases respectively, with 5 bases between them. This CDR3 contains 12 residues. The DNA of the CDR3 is TGTGCCAGCAGCCCCCTCACCGGGGAGCTGTTTTTT. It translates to CASSPLTGELFF.

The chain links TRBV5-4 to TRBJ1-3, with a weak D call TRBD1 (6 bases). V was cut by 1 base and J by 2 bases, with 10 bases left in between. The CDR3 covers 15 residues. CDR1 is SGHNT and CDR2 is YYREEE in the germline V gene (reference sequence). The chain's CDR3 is CASSLQGSPGNTIYF. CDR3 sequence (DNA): TGTGCCAGCAGCTTGCAGGGGTCCCCTGGAAACACCATATATTTT.

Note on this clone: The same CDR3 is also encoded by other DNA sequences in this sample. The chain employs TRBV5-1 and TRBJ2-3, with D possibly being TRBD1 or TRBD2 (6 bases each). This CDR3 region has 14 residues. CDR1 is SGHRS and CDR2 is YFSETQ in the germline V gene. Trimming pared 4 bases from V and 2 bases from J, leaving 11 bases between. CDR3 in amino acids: CASSGGLVTDTQYF. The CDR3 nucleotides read TGCGCCAGCAGCGGGGGGCTAGTCACAGATACGCAGTATTTT. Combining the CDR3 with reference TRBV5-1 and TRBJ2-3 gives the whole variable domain KAGVTQTPRYLIKTRGQQVTLSCSPISGHRSVSWYQQTPGQGLQFLFEYFSETQRNKGNFPGRFSGRQFSNSRSEMNVSTLELGDSALYLCASSGGLVTDTQYFGPGTRLTVL.

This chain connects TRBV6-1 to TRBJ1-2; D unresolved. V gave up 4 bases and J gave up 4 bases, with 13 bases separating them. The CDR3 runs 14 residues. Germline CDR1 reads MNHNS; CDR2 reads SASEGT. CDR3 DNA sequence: TGTGCCAGCAGTGCGGCCTACACGGGCTATGGCTACACCTTC. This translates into CASSAAYTGYGYTF.

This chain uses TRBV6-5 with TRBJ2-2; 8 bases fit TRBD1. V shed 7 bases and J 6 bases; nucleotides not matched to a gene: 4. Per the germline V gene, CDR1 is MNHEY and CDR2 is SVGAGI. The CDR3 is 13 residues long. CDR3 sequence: CASIGQGAGELFF. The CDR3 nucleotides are TGTGCCAGCATTGGACAGGGCGCCGGGGAGCTGTTTTTT.

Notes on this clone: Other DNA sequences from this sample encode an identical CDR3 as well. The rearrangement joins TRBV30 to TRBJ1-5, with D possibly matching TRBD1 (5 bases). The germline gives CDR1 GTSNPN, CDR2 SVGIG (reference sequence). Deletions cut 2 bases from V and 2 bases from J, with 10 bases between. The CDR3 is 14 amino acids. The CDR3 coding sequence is TGTGCCTGGAGTCGGGGGATGGGCAATCAGCCCCAGCATTTT. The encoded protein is CAWSRGMGNQPQHF.

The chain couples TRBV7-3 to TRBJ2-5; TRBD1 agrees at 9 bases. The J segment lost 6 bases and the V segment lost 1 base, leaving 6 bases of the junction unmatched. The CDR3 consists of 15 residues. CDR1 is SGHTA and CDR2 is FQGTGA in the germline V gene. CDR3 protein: CASSLKGTGSQTQYF. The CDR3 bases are TGTGCCAGCAGCTTAAAAGGGACAGGGAGTCAGACCCAGTACTTC.

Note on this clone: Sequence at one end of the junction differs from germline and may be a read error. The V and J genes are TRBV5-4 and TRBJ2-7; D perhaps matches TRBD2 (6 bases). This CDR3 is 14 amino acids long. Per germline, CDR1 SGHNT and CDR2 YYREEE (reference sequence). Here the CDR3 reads CASSNLASSDEQYF. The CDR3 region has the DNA TGTGCCAGCAGCAACCTAGCGTCCTCCGACGAGCAGTACTTC.

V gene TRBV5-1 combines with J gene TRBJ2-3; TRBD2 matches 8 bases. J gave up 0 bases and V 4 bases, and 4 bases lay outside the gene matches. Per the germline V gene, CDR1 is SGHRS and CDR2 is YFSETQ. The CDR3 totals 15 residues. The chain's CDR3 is CASSTASGSTDTQYF. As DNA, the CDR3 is TGCGCCAGCAGCACCGCTAGCGGGAGCACAGATACGCAGTATTTT.